The source of this T cell receptor (beta chain) is a study of blood T cell repertoires in COVID-19. In germline, CDR1 is SGHRS, CDR2 YFSETQ. CDR3 length equals 15 residues. Trimming removed 0 bases at V and 0 bases at J, with 6 bases between. Assay used: immunoSEQ multiplex PCR; TCRdb lists only in-frame clones, some missing. This sample carries approximately 330,000 clones, 85% to 90% of them seen once, and the ten largest clones take roughly a tenth. Sequencing used PBMCs or T cells enriched from blood (not recorded which). V and J are TRBV5-1 and TRBJ2-2; no firm D call. The receptor comes from a woman younger than 45 who had recovered from COVID-19. Written as DNA, the CDR3 is TGCGCCAGCAGCTTGGGAGCTACGAACACCGGGGAGCTGTTTTTT. It is translated as CASSLGATNTGELFF.